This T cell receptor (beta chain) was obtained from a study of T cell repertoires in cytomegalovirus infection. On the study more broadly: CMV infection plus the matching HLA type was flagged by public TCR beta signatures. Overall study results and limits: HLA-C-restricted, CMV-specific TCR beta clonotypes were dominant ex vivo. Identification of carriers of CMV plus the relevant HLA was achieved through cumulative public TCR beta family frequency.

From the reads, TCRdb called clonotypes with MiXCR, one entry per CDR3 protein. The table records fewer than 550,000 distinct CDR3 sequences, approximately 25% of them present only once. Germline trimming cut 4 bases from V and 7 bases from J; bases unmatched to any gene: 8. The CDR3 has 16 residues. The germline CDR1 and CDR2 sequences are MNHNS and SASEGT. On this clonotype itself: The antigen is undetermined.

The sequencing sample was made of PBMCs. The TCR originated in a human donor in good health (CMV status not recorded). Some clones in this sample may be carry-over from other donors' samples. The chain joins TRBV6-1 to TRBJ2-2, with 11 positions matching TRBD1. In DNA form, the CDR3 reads TGTGCCAGCAGTGGTCCGGGACAGGGGGGATTCGGGGAGCTGTTTTTT. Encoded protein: CASSGPGQGGFGELFF.